The TCR beta chain described here comes from a study of T cells in localized non-small cell lung cancer. Regarding the study as a whole: The study found T cell clonality highest in uninvolved adjacent lung, above tumor.

The CDR3 consists of 16 residues. V gave up 3 bases and J gave up 6 bases; unmatched junction bases: 4. Per the germline V gene, CDR1 is LNHNV and CDR2 is YYDKDF (reference sequence). Assay: immunoSEQ multiplex PCR; the TCRdb copy retains only in-frame clones and omits some. The table records 35,000 to 45,000 clones, 81% of them present only once. Note on this clone: Its matching antigen is unknown.

This chain uses TRBV15 with TRBJ2-1; 14 bases agree with TRBD2. The input for sequencing was peripheral blood mononuclear cells, taken before any cancer treatment. The TCR sequence derives from a male donor older than 55 with stage II lung adenocarcinoma. The CDR3 region has the DNA TGTGCCACCAGCAGCACCGGGACTAGCGGGAGCAATGAGCAGTTCTTC. It is translated as CATSSTGTSGSNEQFF.